This T cell receptor (beta chain) was recorded in a study of cytomegalovirus exposure and HLA in healthy donors. With 7 bases clipped from V and 7 bases from J, the junction kept 8 bases outside the gene matches. CDR1 is MNHEY and CDR2 is SVGAGI in the germline V gene. The CDR3 has 14 residues. Broader study findings: In terms of immune exposure information, only CMV serostatus was available.

Primers included in the PCR were 60 Vbeta and 13 Jbeta primers. Using immunoSEQ multiplex PCR, the repertoire was profiled, and TCRdb retains in-frame clones only, with some absent. Among around 200,000 clones listed, roughly four fifths were seen once. Healthy bone marrow donors made up the donor group. As concerns this clone: Its antigen is not identified.

The sample comprised PBMCs. This sequence originates from a woman aged 25 to 39 in good health and CMV-seropositive. V is TRBV6-5 and J is TRBJ2-1; TRBD2 matches at 9 bases. CDR3 in DNA: TGTGCCAGCATGCGGGAGGGCAGGGGGAATGAGCAGTTCTTC. The encoded protein is CASMREGRGNEQFF.